Following are 8 T cell receptor beta chains from one sample sequenced in a study of cytomegalovirus exposure and HLA in healthy donors. Primers included in the PCR were 60 Vbeta and 13 Jbeta primers. Only in-frame clones appear in the TCRdb table, and some are missing; sequencing was by immunoSEQ multiplex PCR. Counted here are about 140,000 clones, around 80% occurring once; the ten biggest clones make up around 3%. What was sequenced was PBMCs. These receptors originate from a young man in good health and CMV-seropositive.

V usage is TRBV6-5 and J usage is TRBJ2-7; D perhaps matches TRBD1 (6 bases). This CDR3 has 14 residues. Germline V CDR1 and CDR2: MNHEY, SVGAGI. The V gene lost 2 bases and the J gene lost 5 bases, with 13 bases spanning the gap. CDR3 protein: CASSYRDIGHEQYF. CDR3 nucleotide sequence: TGTGCCAGCAGTTACCGGGACATAGGCCACGAGCAGTACTTC.

The count of this clone is one. The chain links TRBV5-8 to TRBJ2-1, with TRBD2 matching 12 bases. This CDR3 contains 18 residues. Germline V CDR1 and CDR2: SGHTS, YDEGEE. Trimming took 0 bases from V and 5 from J; bases not matched to a gene: 9. The CDR3 sequence is CASSLDPRLAGEDNEQFF. The DNA of the CDR3 is TGTGCCAGCAGCTTGGATCCCCGACTAGCGGGAGAGGACAATGAGCAGTTCTTC.

The V and J genes are TRBV27 and TRBJ1-1; the D gene is possibly TRBD1 (6 bases). V was cut by 5 bases and J by 8 bases, with 15 bases left in between. This CDR3 spans 13 amino acids. The germline CDR1 and CDR2 sequences are MNHEY and SMNVEV (reference sequence). The CDR3: CASSGLQGGEAFF. The DNA of the CDR3 is TGTGCCAGCAGTGGACTACAGGGAGGGGAAGCTTTCTTT.

The V and J genes are TRBV27 and TRBJ2-1, with TRBD2 matching over 13 bases. The CDR3 contains 16 residues. V dropped 3 bases and J dropped 5; count of bases not matched to a gene: 4. The germline V gene has CDR1 MNHEY and CDR2 SMNVEV (reference sequence). CDR3 in DNA: TGTGCCAGCAGTTTCGGGACTAGCGGGGTAGACAATGAGCAGTTCTTC. Residues: CASSFGTSGVDNEQFF.

The chain is built from TRBV7-8 and TRBJ1-2; 12 nucleotides align to TRBD1. V dropped 5 bases and J dropped 5; count of bases not matched to a gene: 12. CDR1 is SGHVS, CDR2 FQNEAQ, per germline. The CDR3 is 17 residues long. CDR3 amino acids: CASSVPGQGASGYGYTF. The CDR3 region has the DNA TGTGCCAGCAGCGTGCCGGGACAGGGGGCTTCTGGGTATGGCTACACCTTC. Supplemented by reference TRBV7-8 and TRBJ1-2, the full variable domain reads GAGVSQSPRYKVAKRGQDVALRCDPISGHVSLFWYQQALGQGPEFLTYFQNEAQLDKSGLPSDRFFAERPEGSVSTLKIQRTQQEDSAVYLCASSVPGQGASGYGYTFGSGTRLTVV.

The V and J genes are TRBV9 and TRBJ2-7; TRBD2 might be the D (6 bases). The ends were cut back, 2 bases at V and 5 bases at J, with 17 bases in the middle. Germline V lookup: CDR1 SGDLS, CDR2 YYNGEE. The CDR3 is 15 amino acids. The CDR3 DNA is TGTGCCAGCAGCGTTGGGGCGGCCGGAGGGGACGAGCAGTACTTC. Encoded protein: CASSVGAAGGDEQYF.

V gene TRBV5-1 combines with J gene TRBJ1-4; 7 bases are shared with TRBD1. Germline V CDR1 and CDR2: SGHRS, YFSETQ. The CDR3 spans 14 residues. The J segment lost 5 bases and the V segment lost 3 bases, leaving 4 bases of the junction unmatched. The CDR3 protein is CASSWDSLNEKLFF. CDR3 DNA: TGCGCCAGCAGCTGGGACAGTTTAAATGAAAAACTGTTTTTT.

The J gene is TRBJ1-1, the V gene TRBV2, with TRBD1 matching 7 bases. Germline trimming cut 7 bases from V and 3 bases from J; bases unmatched to any gene: 8. The CDR3 length is 14 residues. Germline assignment: CDR1 SNHLY and CDR2 FYNNEI. DNA for the CDR3: TGTGCCAGCATGGCCAGGGGGTTGTACACTGAAGCTTTCTTT. It translates to CASMARGLYTEAFF.